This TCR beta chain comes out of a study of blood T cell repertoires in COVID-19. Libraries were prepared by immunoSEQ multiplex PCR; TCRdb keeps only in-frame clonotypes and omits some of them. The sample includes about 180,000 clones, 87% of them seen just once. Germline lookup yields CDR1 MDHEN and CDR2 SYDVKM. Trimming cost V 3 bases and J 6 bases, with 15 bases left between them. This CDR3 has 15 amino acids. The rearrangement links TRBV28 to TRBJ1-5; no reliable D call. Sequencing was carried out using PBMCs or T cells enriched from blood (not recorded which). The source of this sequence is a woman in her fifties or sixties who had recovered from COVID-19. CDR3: CASSFPRGLGQPQHF. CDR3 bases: TGTGCCAGCAGTTTCCCTCGGGGATTAGGTCAGCCCCAGCATTTT.